The sequence of this T cell receptor beta chain was determined in a study of blood T cell repertoires in COVID-19. Study details: From the United States, Italy and Spain came samples of acute and convalescent COVID-19. T cells, B-cell-depleted T cells, or PBMCs provided the cDNA or gDNA that served as material.

Study processing details: For nucleated cells, counts were estimated from reference gene primer amplification. Produced via immunoSEQ multiplex PCR; TCRdb's table is partial and in-frame only. V and J calls and clone size are as listed in that table; D and trimming were resolved from the DNA. The profile shows about 240,000 clones, around 83% of them singletons. Trimming stripped 5 bases from V and 3 bases from J, with 10 bases between. This CDR3 has 13 residues. The V gene's germline CDR1 is MGHRA and CDR2 YSYEKL. This sequence was found in a man younger than 40 who had recovered from COVID-19. The rearrangement links TRBV4-1 to TRBJ1-1; D gene unclear. Sequencing was performed on peripheral blood. CDR3 bases: TGCGCCAGCAGCGTAAGAGTGGACACTGAAGCTTTCTTT. Residues: CASSVRVDTEAFF.